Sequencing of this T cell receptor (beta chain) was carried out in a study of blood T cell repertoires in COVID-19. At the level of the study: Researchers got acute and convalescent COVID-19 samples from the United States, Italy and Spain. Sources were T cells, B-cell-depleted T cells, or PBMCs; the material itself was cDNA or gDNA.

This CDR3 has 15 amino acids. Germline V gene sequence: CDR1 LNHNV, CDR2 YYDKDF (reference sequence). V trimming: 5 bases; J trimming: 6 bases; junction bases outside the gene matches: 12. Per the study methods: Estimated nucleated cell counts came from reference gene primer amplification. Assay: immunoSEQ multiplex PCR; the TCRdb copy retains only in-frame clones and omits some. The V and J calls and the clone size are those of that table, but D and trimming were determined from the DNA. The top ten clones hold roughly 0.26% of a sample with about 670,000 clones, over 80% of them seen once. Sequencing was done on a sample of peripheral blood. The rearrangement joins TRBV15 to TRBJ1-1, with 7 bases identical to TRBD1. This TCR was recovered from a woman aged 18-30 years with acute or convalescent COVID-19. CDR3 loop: CATSSATTGYAEAFF. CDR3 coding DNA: TGTGCCACCAGCTCCGCCACGACAGGGTACGCTGAAGCTTTCTTT.